This T cell receptor beta chain was captured by sequencing in a study of shared clonotypes between healthy human individuals. Turning to the study itself: The study drew on two women and a few men aged 18 to 49 as donors.

On this clone itself: Its matching antigen is unknown.

Evenly divided among several immunoSEQ plates was the genomic DNA of each subset. Sequenced by immunoSEQ multiplex PCR; TCRdb stores in-frame clones only, minus some. Among some 2.3 million clones listed, 85% to 95% were seen once. There are 14 residues in the CDR3. The germline gives CDR1 SGHRS, CDR2 YFSETQ. Trimming removed 0 bases at V and 7 bases at J, with 11 bases between. Overall study results and limits: Sequencing depth was a factor that was expected to affect clonotype sharing among donors. Relative to clonotypes present in all four donors, those not shared had lower generation probabilities.

The TCR originated in a man aged 18 to 30 in good health. Some clones in this sample may be carry-over from other donors' samples. Sequencing input: naive CD4+ T cells from PBMCs. Regarding subset: CD45RA+ positively selected. The J gene is TRBJ2-1, the V gene TRBV5-1; D is unclear. The CDR3 coding sequence is TGCGCCAGCAGCTTGGTTCACGCGGCGAATGAGCAGTTCTTC. Translation gives CASSLVHAANEQFF.